The TCR beta chain under discussion was sequenced for a study of control samples from healthy donors and cancer patients. Clones were sequenced by immunoSEQ multiplex PCR, and TCRdb holds only the in-frame ones, with some missing. The repertoire holds about 74,000 clones, nearly 90% seen once, with around 6% in the top ten. The V gene's germline CDR1 is SNHLY and CDR2 FYNNEI. This CDR3 spans 13 amino acids. Trimming took 3 bases from V and 7 from J, leaving 13 bases between them. The J gene is TRBJ2-7, the V gene TRBV2, with D perhaps matching TRBD1 or TRBD2 (5 bases each). Sequences were obtained from blood. This TCR came from a woman in her fifties or sixties in good health. The CDR3 reads CASSDLGEREQYF. As DNA, the CDR3 is TGTGCCAGCAGTGATTTAGGGGAGAGAGAGCAGTACTTC.